This TCR beta chain was profiled in a study of molecular identifiers for immune sequencing clone quantification (dated by TCRdb to the late 2010s). Turning to the overall study: In a replicate experiment, RNA from around 18,000 or 91,000 naive CD8 T cells was split into five aliquots, four of which were sequenced. CD8 T cells were used in a methods study to benchmark molecular-identifier clustering-based TCR repertoire sequencing (MIDCIRS) and TCR RNA copy counting.

Via the germline V gene, CDR1 is SGHAT and CDR2 FQNNGV. Between the V and J ends, shortened by 5 bases and 6 bases respectively, the junction contains 20 bases. The CDR3 holds 16 amino acids from the cysteine to the phenylalanine. Kept here is only the CDR3 DNA, which spans 48 bases and is read in frame from base 1. Libraries of naive CD8 T cells were built from anywhere between about 20,000 and 1,000,000 sorted cells, with 10%, 30% or 50% of the purified RNA used. On a BD FACSAria II, naive CD8 T cells were FACS-sorted as CD8+CD4-CCR7+CD45RA+ and collected into RLT Plus buffer. Approximately nine TCR copies' worth of Jurkat RNA were spiked into about 19,000-1,100,000 naive CD8 T cell samples to test detection sensitivity. CD8 T cells were enriched with RosetteSep CD8+ T Cell Enrichment Cocktail and Ficoll-Paque, followed by ACK red cell lysis. Library preparation employed PCR. Sequenced using an Illumina HiSeq 4000. Preparation of bulk TCR libraries followed a previously described approach, with the TCR primers listed in Table S5. The Qiagen AllPrep DNA/RNA kit was used to purify total RNA. Before analysis, reads from multiple sequencing runs of one library were combined. In the paper's pipeline: Reads were retained only if an exact TCR constant sequence was present, and the retained reads were trimmed to 150 nt and grouped according to their 12-nt molecular barcodes. Within each barcode group, reads were sub-clustered at a 15% Levenshtein threshold, and quality-weighted consensus sequences were built per RNA molecule. Non-functional sequences were discarded, and so were lower-count sequences lying one edit away from another sequence. Based on a fit of two negative binomial distributions, barcode sub-clusters having less than 20% of the maximum read count were discarded. The public reads were reanalyzed by TCRdb: fastp trimming at Q25, MiXCR alignment, in-frame beta chains only. A single entry per CDR3 protein holds the most common genes and DNA from its merged rows. TCRdb's processing, not the authors' own work, is the source of the V and J calls. The sample table records hundreds of thousands of distinct CDR3 sequences; roughly 21% of these occur just once. The ten top clones hold around 0.9% of the sample.

A remark on this clonotype: Its antigen remains undetermined. Base qualities are not at hand, and no much larger clone is one base apart.

Broad study findings and their caveats: Identical TCR molecules sharing a barcode could cause highly expanded clone sizes to be underestimated. In CMV-specific effector cells, clones with more than 20 RNA copies contained over 98% of molecules, whereas in naive cells such clones contained under 1% of molecules. When barcode sub-clustering was not used, chimeric consensus sequences inflated TCR diversity, with chimeras reaching as high as 47%. The naive libraries included spiked-in Jurkat TCR RNA (roughly 9 copies' worth), and this RNA is not part of the donor repertoire. Modeling estimated about 2.8 recovered TCR RNA copies per cell, compared with about 9.8 by digital PCR, which implies about 30% capture efficiency. Spiked-in Jurkat TCR RNA equal to a single cell's worth was reported to be detectable even within 1,100,000 naive CD8 T cells.

Recombination connected TRBV11-2 to TRBJ1-3, with the D gene not clear enough to name. The sample consisted of naive CD8+ T cells from blood, with Jurkat cell RNA spiked in. This sample's cell subset or site label indicates: FACS-sorted CD8+CD4-CCR7+CD45RA+ naive T cells. This clonotype originated in a human donor in good health. Some libraries in this study had Jurkat cell RNA spiked in. CDR3 region: CASSTPTEWSQNTIYF. DNA sequence: TGTGCCAGCAGCACACCGACGGAATGGAGTCAAAACACCATATATTTT. Supplemented by the reference TRBV11-2 and TRBJ1-3 proteins around the CDR3, the complete variable domain is EAGVAQSPRYKIIEKRQSVAFWCNPISGHATLYWYQQILGQGPKLLIQFQNNGVVDDSQLPKDRFSAERLKGVDSTLKIQPAKLEDSAVYLCASSTPTEWSQNTIYFGEGSWLTVV.